This T cell receptor beta chain comes out of a study of T cell changes during pregnancy in multiple sclerosis. V lost 4 bases to trimming and J lost 7 bases, with 7 bases between them. This CDR3 region has 11 residues. Germline CDR1 is MDHEN and CDR2 is SYDVKM. Method: immunoSEQ multiplex PCR; TCRdb's copy keeps in-frame clones and lacks some. The sample consists of roughly 72,000 clones, 90% to 95% of them appearing once. The TCR originated in a female donor with multiple sclerosis, enrolled in a pregnancy study. The rearrangement uses TRBV28 and TRBJ1-1; TRBD1 might be the D (5 bases). This specimen was CD4+ T cells from peripheral blood mononuclear cells, taken after pregnancy. CDR3 sequence reads: CASSSGYEAFF. CDR3 nucleotide sequence: TGTGCCAGCAGTTCAGGGTATGAAGCTTTCTTT.